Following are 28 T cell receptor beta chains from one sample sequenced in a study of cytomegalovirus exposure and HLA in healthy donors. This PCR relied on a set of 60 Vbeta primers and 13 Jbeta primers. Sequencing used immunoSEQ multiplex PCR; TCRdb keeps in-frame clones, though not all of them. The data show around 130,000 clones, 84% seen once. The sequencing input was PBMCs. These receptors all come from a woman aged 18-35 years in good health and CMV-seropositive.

The DNA of the CDR3 is TGCAGCGTTGACAGGGGGCCGTACGAGCAGTACTTC. Translated, it gives CSVDRGPYEQYF. V usage is TRBV29-1 and J usage is TRBJ2-7, with 8 bases matching TRBD1. V shed 3 bases, J shed 4 bases, and the junction held 2 bases outside the gene matches. The CDR3 totals 12 residues. Germline assignment: CDR1 SQVTM and CDR2 ANQGSEA.

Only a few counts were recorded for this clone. The CDR3 DNA is TGCAGCGTTGAATTGGGGACAGGGGGCAATCAGCCCCAGCATTTT. Translated: CSVELGTGGNQPQHF. The rearrangement joins TRBV29-1 to TRBJ1-5; TRBD1 matches 10 bases. V was clipped by 2 bases and J by 2 bases; unmatched bases: 3. Germline-derived CDR1 and CDR2 are SQVTM and ANQGSEA. The CDR3 consists of 15 residues.

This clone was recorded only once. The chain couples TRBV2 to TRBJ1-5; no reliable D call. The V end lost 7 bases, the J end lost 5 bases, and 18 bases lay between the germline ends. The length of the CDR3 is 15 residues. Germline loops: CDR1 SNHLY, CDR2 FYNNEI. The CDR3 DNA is TGTGCCAGCAAACATTGGACCCAGGAGGATCAGCCCCAGCATTTT. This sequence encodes CASKHWTQEDQPQHF.

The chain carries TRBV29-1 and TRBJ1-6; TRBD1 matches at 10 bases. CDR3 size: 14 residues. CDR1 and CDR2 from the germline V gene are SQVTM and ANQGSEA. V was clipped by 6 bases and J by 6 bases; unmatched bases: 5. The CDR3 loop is CSVGTGESNSPLHF. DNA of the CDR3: TGCAGCGTCGGGACAGGGGAAAGTAATTCACCCCTCCACTTT.

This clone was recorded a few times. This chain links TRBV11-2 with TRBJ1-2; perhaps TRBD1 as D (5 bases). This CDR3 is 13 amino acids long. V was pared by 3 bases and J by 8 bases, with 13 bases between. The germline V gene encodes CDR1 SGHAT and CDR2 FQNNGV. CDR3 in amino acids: CASSLGGERGYTF. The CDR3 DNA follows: TGTGCCAGCAGCTTGGGGGGGGAAAGGGGCTACACCTTC.

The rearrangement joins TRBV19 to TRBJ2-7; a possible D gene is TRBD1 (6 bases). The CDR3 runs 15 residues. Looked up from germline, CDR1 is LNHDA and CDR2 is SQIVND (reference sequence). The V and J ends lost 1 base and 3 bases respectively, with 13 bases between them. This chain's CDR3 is CASSIAAGDLYEQYF. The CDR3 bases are TGTGCCAGTAGTATAGCGGCAGGGGATCTCTACGAGCAGTACTTC.

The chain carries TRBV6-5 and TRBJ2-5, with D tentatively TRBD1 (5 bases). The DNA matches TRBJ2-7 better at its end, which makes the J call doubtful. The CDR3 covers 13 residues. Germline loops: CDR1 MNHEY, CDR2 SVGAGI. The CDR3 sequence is CASSYSTQGEQYF. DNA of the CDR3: TGTGCCAGCAGTTACTCGACCCAGGGCGAGCAGTACTTC.

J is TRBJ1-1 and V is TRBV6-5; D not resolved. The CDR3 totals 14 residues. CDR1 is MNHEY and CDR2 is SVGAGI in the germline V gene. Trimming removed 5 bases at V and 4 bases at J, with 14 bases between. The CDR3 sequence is CASSPWGGGTEAFF. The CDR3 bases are TGTGCCAGCAGTCCTTGGGGAGGCGGCACTGAAGCTTTCTTT.

The CDR3 reads CASSVGEDQPQHF. As DNA, the CDR3 is TGTGCCAGTAGTGTGGGAGAGGATCAGCCCCAGCATTTT. The chain is built from TRBV19 and TRBJ1-5; D is undetermined. The CDR3 loop spans 13 amino acids. Germline CDR1 is LNHDA and CDR2 is SQIVND (reference sequence). Trimming stripped 5 bases from V and 5 bases from J, with 10 bases between.

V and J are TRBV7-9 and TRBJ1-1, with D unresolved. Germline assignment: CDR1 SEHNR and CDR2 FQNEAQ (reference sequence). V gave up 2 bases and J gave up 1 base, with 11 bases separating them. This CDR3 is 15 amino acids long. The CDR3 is CASSLSRGGNTEAFF. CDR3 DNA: TGTGCCAGCAGCTTATCCCGGGGAGGGAACACTGAAGCTTTCTTT.

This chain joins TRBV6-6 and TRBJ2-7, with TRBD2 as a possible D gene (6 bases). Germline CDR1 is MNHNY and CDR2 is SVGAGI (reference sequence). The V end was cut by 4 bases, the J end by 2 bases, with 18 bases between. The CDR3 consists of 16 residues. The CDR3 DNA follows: TGTGCCAGCAGTTCCCAAGTCTGGAGGGACGCCTACGAGCAGTACTTC. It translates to CASSSQVWRDAYEQYF.

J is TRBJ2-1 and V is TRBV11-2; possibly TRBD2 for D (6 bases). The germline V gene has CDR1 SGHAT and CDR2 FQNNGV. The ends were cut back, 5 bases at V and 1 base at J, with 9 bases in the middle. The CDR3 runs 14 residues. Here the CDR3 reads CASSGGESYNEQFF. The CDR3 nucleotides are TGTGCCAGCAGCGGAGGGGAATCCTACAATGAGCAGTTCTTC.

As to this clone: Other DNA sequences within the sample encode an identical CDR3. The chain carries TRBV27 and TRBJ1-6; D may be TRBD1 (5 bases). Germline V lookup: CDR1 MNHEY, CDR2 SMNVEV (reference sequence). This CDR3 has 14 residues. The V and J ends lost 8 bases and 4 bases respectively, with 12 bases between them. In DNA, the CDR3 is TGTGCCAGCTGCTCGCAGGGTTATAATTCACCCCTCCACTTT. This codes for CASCSQGYNSPLHF.

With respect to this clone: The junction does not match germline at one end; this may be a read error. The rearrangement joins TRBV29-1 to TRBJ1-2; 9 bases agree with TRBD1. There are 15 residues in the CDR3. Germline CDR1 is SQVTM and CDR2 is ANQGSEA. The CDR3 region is CSFEGQGSPRYGYTF. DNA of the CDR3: TGCAGCTTTGAGGGACAGGGTTCCCCTCGCTATGGCTACACCTTC.

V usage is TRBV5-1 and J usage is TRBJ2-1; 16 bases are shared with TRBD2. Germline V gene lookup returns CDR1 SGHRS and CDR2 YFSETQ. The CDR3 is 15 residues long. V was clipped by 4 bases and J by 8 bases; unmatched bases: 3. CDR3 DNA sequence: TGCGCCAGCAGCAGCGGGACTAGCGGGGGGGATGAGCAGTTCTTC. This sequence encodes CASSSGTSGGDEQFF.

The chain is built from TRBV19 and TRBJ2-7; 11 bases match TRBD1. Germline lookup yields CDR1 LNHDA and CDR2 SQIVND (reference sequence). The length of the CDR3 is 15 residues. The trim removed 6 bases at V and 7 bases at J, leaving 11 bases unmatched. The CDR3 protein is CASREAGTGGWEQYF. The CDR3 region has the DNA TGTGCCAGTAGGGAAGCCGGGACAGGGGGATGGGAGCAGTACTTC.

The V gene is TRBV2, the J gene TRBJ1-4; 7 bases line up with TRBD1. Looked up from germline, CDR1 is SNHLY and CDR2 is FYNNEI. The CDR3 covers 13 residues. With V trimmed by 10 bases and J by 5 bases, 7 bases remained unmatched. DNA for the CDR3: TGTGCCACGCGACAGGGCCCGAATGAAAAACTGTTTTTT. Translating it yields CATRQGPNEKLFF.

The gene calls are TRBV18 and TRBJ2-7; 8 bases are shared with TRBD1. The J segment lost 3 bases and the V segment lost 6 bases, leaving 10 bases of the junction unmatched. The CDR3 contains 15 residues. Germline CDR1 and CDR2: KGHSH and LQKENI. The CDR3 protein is CASSSSETGVYEQYF. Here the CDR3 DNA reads TGTGCCAGCTCGTCTTCGGAGACAGGGGTCTACGAGCAGTACTTC.

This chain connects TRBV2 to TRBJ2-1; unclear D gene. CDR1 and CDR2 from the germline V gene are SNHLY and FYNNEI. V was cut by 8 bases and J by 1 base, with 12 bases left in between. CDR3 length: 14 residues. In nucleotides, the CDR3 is TGTGCCAGCCCTTCTCAGATTTCCTACAATGAGCAGTTCTTC. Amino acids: CASPSQISYNEQFF.

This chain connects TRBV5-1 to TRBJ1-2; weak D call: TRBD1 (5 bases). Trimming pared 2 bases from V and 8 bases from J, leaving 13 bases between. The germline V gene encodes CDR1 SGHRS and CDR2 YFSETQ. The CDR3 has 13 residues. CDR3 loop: CASSLSQGQGYTF. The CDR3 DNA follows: TGCGCCAGCAGCTTATCTCAGGGTCAGGGCTACACCTTC.

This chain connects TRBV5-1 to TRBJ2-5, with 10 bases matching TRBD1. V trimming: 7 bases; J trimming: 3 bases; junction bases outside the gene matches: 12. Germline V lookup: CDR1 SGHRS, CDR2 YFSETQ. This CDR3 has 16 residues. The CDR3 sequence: CASGFGTGVKEETQYF. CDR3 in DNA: TGCGCCAGCGGATTTGGGACAGGGGTAAAGGAAGAGACCCAGTACTTC.

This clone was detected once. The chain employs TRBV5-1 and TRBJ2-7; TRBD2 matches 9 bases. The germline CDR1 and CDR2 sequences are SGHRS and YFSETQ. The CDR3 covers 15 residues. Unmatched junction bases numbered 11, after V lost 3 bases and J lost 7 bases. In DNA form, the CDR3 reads TGCGCCAGCAGCTGGGGGAGCGGGGGGAAAAGGGAGCAGTACTTC. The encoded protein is CASSWGSGGKREQYF.

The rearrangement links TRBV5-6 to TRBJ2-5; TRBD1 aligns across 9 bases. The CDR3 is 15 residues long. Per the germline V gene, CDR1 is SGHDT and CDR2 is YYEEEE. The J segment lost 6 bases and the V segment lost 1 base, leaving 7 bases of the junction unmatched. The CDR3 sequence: CASSLSRDRVQTQYF. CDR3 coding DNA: TGTGCCAGCAGCTTGTCTCGGGACAGGGTGCAGACCCAGTACTTC. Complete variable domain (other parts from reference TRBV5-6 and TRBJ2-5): DAGVTQSPTHLIKTRGQQVTLRCSPKSGHDTVSWYQQALGQGPQFIFQYYEEEERQRGNFPDRFSGHQFPNYSSELNVNALLLGDSALYLCASSLSRDRVQTQYFGPGTRLLVL.

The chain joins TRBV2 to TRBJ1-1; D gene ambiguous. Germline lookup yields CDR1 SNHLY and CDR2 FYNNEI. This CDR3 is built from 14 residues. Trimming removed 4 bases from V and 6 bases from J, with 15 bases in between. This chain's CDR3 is CASSVSGRRAEAFF. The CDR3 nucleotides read TGTGCCAGCAGTGTGAGCGGGCGGCGCGCTGAAGCTTTCTTT.

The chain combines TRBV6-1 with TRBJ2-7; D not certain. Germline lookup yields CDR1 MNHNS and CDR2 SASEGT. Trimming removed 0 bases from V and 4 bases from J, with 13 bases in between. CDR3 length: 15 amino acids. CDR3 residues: CASSEALLGWYEQYF. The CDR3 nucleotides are TGTGCCAGCAGTGAAGCTTTGCTCGGTTGGTACGAGCAGTACTTC.

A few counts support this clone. The CDR3: CASSPTGSYNEQFF. The CDR3 DNA follows: TGTGCCAGCAGCCCCACCGGGTCCTACAATGAGCAGTTCTTC. V and J are TRBV7-2 and TRBJ2-1; D is uncertain. The CDR3 is 14 residues long. Trimming removed 5 bases from V and 1 base from J, with 9 bases in between. The germline V gene encodes CDR1 SGHTA and CDR2 FQGNSA. Looking up the rest from reference TRBV7-2 and TRBJ2-1 gives the full variable domain: GAGVSQSPSNKVTEKGKDVELRCDPISGHTALYWYRQSLGQGLEFLIYFQGNSAPDKSGLPSDRFSAERTGGSVSTLTIQRTQQEDSAVYLCASSPTGSYNEQFFGPGTRLTVL.

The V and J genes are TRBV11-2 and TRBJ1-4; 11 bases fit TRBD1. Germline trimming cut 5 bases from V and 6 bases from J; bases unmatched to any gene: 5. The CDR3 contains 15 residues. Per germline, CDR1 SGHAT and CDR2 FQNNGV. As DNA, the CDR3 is TGTGCCAGCAGCCCAGGGACAGGGGGTTATGAAAAACTGTTTTTT. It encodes CASSPGTGGYEKLFF. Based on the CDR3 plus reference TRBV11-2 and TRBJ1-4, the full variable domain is EAGVAQSPRYKIIEKRQSVAFWCNPISGHATLYWYQQILGQGPKLLIQFQNNGVVDDSQLPKDRFSAERLKGVDSTLKIQPAKLEDSAVYLCASSPGTGGYEKLFFGSGTQLSVL.

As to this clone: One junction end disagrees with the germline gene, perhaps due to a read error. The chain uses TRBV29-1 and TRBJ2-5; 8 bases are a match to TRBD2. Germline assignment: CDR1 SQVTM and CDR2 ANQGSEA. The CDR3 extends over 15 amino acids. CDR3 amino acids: CSVGGRGELQEAQYF. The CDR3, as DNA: TGCAGCGTTGGGGGGCGGGGGGAGCTCCAAGAGGCCCAGTACTTC.